This is a list of T cell receptor beta chains from one sample in a study of tumor-infiltrating lymphocytes in primary liver carcinoma. MiXCR was run by TCRdb on the multiplex PCR reads, yielding one entry per CDR3 protein. This table holds 20,000 or so distinct CDR3 sequences, approximately 80% found once. The sample comprised liver tumor tissue from sampling region 2. These receptor sequences come from a woman aged 25 to 39 with primary liver carcinoma and hepatitis B virus infection. Both conserved end residues are part of each CDR3. The D gene is left open where the match is weak. Size tells how often a clone was seen (once, few, many) or the class of an expanded clone, and some rows leave it out.

v_gene	d_gene	abundance	j_gene	CDR3aa	CDR3nt
TRBV4-3	-	many	TRBJ2-2	CASSQAAGVTGELFF	TGCGCCAGCAGCCAAGCCGCAGGGGTTACCGGGGAGCTGTTTTTT
TRBV6-5	-	once	TRBJ2-7	CASSCDSDFEQYF	TGTGCCAGCAGTTGTGACTCCGACTTCGAGCAGTACTTC
TRBV5-4	-	-	TRBJ2-3	CASNIDGHPPLTDTQYF	TGTGCCAGCAACATAGACGGACACCCTCCACTCACAGATACGCAGTATTTT
TRBV10-3	TRBD2	-	TRBJ2-1	CAISESAAGAYNDQFF	TGTGCCATCAGTGAGTCGGCAGCGGGAGCCTATAACGATCAGTTCTTC
TRBV12-3/TRBV12-4	-	-	TRBJ2-3	CASSFGTGRRSTDTRYF	TGTGCCAGCAGCTTCGGGACTGGGAGACGTAGCACAGATACGCGGTATTTT
TRBV7-2	TRBD2	-	TRBJ2-1	CASGPLGLAGNNELFF	TGTGCCAGCGGCCCCCTCGGACTAGCGGGAAACAATGAGCTGTTCTTC
TRBV11-2	TRBD1	-	TRBJ1-2	CVSSIDGMTGRGYTF	TGTGTCAGCAGCATAGATGGGATGACAGGGAGAGGCTACACCTTC
TRBV6-2/TRBV6-3	-	many	TRBJ2-6	CASQDPPAGGYSGANVLTF	TGTGCCAGCCAAGACCCCCCAGCAGGAGGTTATAGTGGGGCCAACGTCCTGACTTTC
TRBV11-2	-	-	TRBJ2-7	CASNLGSNYEQFF	TGTGCCAGCAACTTAGGCTCAAACTACGAGCAGTTTTTC
TRBV6-5	-	-	TRBJ1-6	CASRGRSAPLSPLHF	TGTGCTAGCAGGGGAAGGAGTGCCCCCCTTTCACCACTCCACTTT
TRBV29-1	-	once	TRBJ2-4	CSVRVPTGQNIQYF	TGCAGCGTTCGGGTTCCAACTGGGCAAAACATTCAGTACTTC
TRBV4-3	-	-	TRBJ2-1	CSSSQDTGSSYNEQFF	TGCTCCAGCAGCCAAGATACGGGAAGTTCCTACAATGAGCAGTTCTTC
TRBV5-6	-	-	TRBJ2-2	CANSSAPRIIGELFF	TGTGCCAACAGCTCGGCACCCAGAATCATCGGGGAGCTGTTTTTT
TRBV12-3/TRBV12-4	-	-	TRBJ2-2	CAGRGWDTSAGELFF	TGTGCCGGCCGGGGGTGGGACACGAGCGCCGGGGAGCTGTTTTTT
TRBV6-2/TRBV6-3	-	-	TRBJ2-1	CTSSMEGITFRLF	TGTACCAGCAGTATGGAGGGCATAACCTTTAGGCTCTTC
TRBV28	-	-	TRBJ1-2	CASSQPANYDYTF	TGTGCCAGCAGTCAGCCTGCGAACTATGACTACACCTTC
TRBV12-3/TRBV12-4	-	-	TRBJ2-1	CTSISLKGGNEQFF	TGTACCAGCATTTCACTCAAGGGAGGCAATGAGCAGTTCTTC
TRBV5-6	-	-	TRBJ2-2	CASSLAPIVTGEQFF	TGTGCTAGCAGCCTGGCACCCATAGTCACCGGGGAGCAGTTTTTT
TRBV29-1	-	once	TRBJ1-1	CSYLSGRTTEAFF	TGCAGCTATCTCAGCGGGAGAACCACTGAAGCTTTCTTC
TRBV11-2	-	once	TRBJ2-2	CASCSRTANTGELFF	TGTGCCAGCTGCTCAAGGACAGCGAACACCGGGGAGTTGTTTTTT
TRBV11-2	TRBD1	few	TRBJ1-1	CASRYTGGRAETLF	TGTGCCAGCAGATATACAGGGGGGAGGGCTGAAACTCTCTTC
TRBV4-1	-	-	TRBJ2-1	CASSQDDLAMDEQFF	TGTGCCAGCAGCCAAGATGATCTAGCGATGGATGAGCAGTTCTTC
TRBV11-2	-	-	TRBJ1-3	CASSLGNTIYF	TGTGCCAGCAGCTTGGGAAACACCATATATTTT
TRBV28	-	-	TRBJ2-1	CASSSYSGQFF	TGTGCCAGCAGTTCCTACAGTGGGCAGTTCTTC
TRBV29-1	TRBD2	-	TRBJ2-1	CSVPRLAALAGAGNEQFF	TGCAGCGTTCCAAGGCTGGCTGCCCTAGCGGGAGCTGGGAATGAGCAGTTCTTC
TRBV6-5	-	once	TRBJ2-7	CASSYKNCRSYEQYF	TGTGCCAGCAGTTACAAGAACTGCAGGTCCTACGAGCAGTACTTC
TRBV6-6	-	-	TRBJ1-3	CAGSYSGLGGESGNTIYF	TGTGCCGGCAGTTACTCCGGCCTGGGTGGTGAATCTGGAAACACCATATATTTT
TRBV5-8	-	-	TRBJ2-6	CASTMTGFSGANILIF	TGTGCCAGCACCATGACGGGCTTCTCTGGGGCCAACATCCTGATTTTC
TRBV5-4	TRBD2	-	TRBJ2-3	CASSNRAASGSRTDTQCF	TGCGCCAGCAGTAACCGGGCGGCTAGCGGGAGTCGGACAGATACGCAGTGTTTT
TRBV6-5	-	few	TRBJ2-7	CASSYKDSISYEQYF	TGTGCCAGCAGCTACAAGGACAGCATCTCCTACGAGCAATACTTC
TRBV12-5	TRBD2	many	TRBJ2-5	CASGLGLAGVETQYF	TGTGCCAGTGGTTTGGGACTAGCGGGAGTAGAGACCCAGTACTTC
TRBV9	-	-	TRBJ1-1	CASGVTANTEAFF	TGTGCCAGCGGCGTGACCGCTAACACTGAAGCTTTCTTT
TRBV29-1	TRBD1	-	TRBJ1-1	CIVETGSAEAFF	TGCATTGTCGAGACAGGGAGCGCTGAAGCTTTCTTT
TRBV6-5	-	-	TRBJ2-6	CASSLWTVMKAGANVLTF	TGTGCCAGCAGTCTTTGGACAGTGATGAAAGCTGGGGCCAACGTCCTGACTTTC
TRBV10-3	-	-	TRBJ2-1	CAIGETIAASAYDEQFF	TGTGCTATCGGTGAGACCATAGCGGCTAGCGCCTACGATGAGCAGTTCTTC
TRBV10-3	-	once	TRBJ2-7	CAISETMAVSAYNEQYF	TGTGCCATTAGTGAGACCATGGCGGTTAGCGCCTACAATGAGCAGTACTTC
TRBV7-9	-	-	TRBJ1-5	CAGSPRENTQPQHF	TGTGCTGGCAGCCCCCGGGAGAACACTCAGCCCCAGCATTTT
TRBV5-5	-	-	TRBJ2-7	CNSSESAYEQYF	TGTAATAGCAGCGAGTCGGCCTACGAGCAGTACTTC
TRBV5-6	-	-	TRBJ1-6	CTSSLVALGSPLNF	-
TRBV6-5	-	-	TRBJ1-1	CASSYTDVAFF	TGTGCCAGCAGTTACACGGACGTAGCTTTCTTT